The rows below give T cell receptor beta chains drawn from one sample of a study of blood T cell repertoires in COVID-19. TCRdb's copy holds only in-frame clones and misses some; the assay was immunoSEQ multiplex PCR. The sample holds 250,000 or so clones, about 87% seen once. Sequenced sample: peripheral blood. Receptors originate from a woman aged 25-40 years with COVID-19, enrolled during active disease. The CDR3 runs from the conserved cysteine through the conserved F or W. The D gene is left open where the match is weak. Expanded clones are given a class, and other clones once, few, many or no size at all.

CDR3 protein: CASSLGEVNQETQYF
CDR3 DNA: TGCGCCAGCAGCTTGGGTGAGGTAAACCAAGAGACCCAGTACTTC
D gene: .
V gene: TRBV5-1
J gene: TRBJ2-5
clone size: .

CDR3 protein: CASSKSPGQGYNEQFF
CDR3 DNA: TGTGCCAGCAGTAAATCGCCGGGACAGGGGTACAATGAGCAGTTCTTC
D gene: TRBD1
V gene: TRBV6-2/TRBV6-3
J gene: TRBJ2-1
clone size: .

CDR3 protein: CASRAGWSNNQPQHF
CDR3 DNA: TGTGCCAGCCGCGCAGGGTGGAGTAACAATCAGCCCCAGCATTTT
D gene: .
V gene: TRBV28
J gene: TRBJ1-5
clone size: .

CDR3 protein: CASSNRRGTGNEQFF
CDR3 DNA: TGTGCCAGCAGTAACAGGAGGGGGACAGGTAATGAGCAGTTCTTC
D gene: TRBD1
V gene: TRBV27
J gene: TRBJ2-1
clone size: .

CDR3 protein: CASSLDRHLLGELFF
CDR3 DNA: TGTGCCAGCAGCTTAGATCGACACCTTCTCGGGGAGCTGTTTTTT
D gene: .
V gene: TRBV11-2
J gene: TRBJ2-2
clone size: .

CDR3 protein: CASSTTGGAYTQYF
CDR3 DNA: TGTGCCAGTAGTACGACAGGGGGCGCGTATACGCAGTATTTT
D gene: TRBD1
V gene: TRBV19
J gene: TRBJ2-3
clone size: .

CDR3 protein: CASSRGSGGHTDTQYF
CDR3 DNA: TGTGCCAGCAGCAGAGGTAGCGGGGGACACACAGATACGCAGTATTTT
D gene: TRBD2
V gene: TRBV7-9
J gene: TRBJ2-3
clone size: .

CDR3 protein: CASSQHHGDNSYEQYF
CDR3 DNA: TGTGCCAGCAGCCAACATCATGGGGACAACTCCTACGAGCAGTACTTC
D gene: .
V gene: TRBV4-2
J gene: TRBJ2-7
clone size: .

CDR3 protein: CASSYGQGPQETQYF
CDR3 DNA: TGTGCCAGCAGCTACGGACAGGGTCCGCAAGAGACCCAGTACTTC
D gene: TRBD1
V gene: TRBV9
J gene: TRBJ2-5
clone size: .

CDR3 protein: CASSLSGTSTDTQYF
CDR3 DNA: TGTGCCAGCAGCTTGTCCGGGACTAGCACAGATACGCAGTATTTT
D gene: .
V gene: TRBV5-6
J gene: TRBJ2-3
clone size: .

CDR3 protein: CASSPQKGGPAGELFF
CDR3 DNA: TGTGCCAGCTCACCGCAAAAGGGAGGCCCGGCCGGGGAGCTGTTTTTT
D gene: .
V gene: TRBV18
J gene: TRBJ2-2
clone size: .

CDR3 protein: CASSSGETQYF
CDR3 DNA: TGTGCCAGCAGCTCCGGGGAGACCCAGTACTTC
D gene: .
V gene: TRBV11-3
J gene: TRBJ2-5
clone size: .

CDR3 protein: CAISDSARVPNTEAFF
CDR3 DNA: TGTGCCATCAGTGATTCGGCCCGGGTTCCGAACACTGAAGCTTTCTTT
D gene: .
V gene: TRBV10-3
J gene: TRBJ1-1
clone size: .

CDR3 protein: CASNRDRGSTGELFF
CDR3 DNA: TGTGCCAGTAACAGGGACAGGGGCAGCACCGGGGAGCTGTTTTTT
D gene: TRBD1
V gene: TRBV19
J gene: TRBJ2-2
clone size: few

CDR3 protein: CASSVGQDSNFNQPQHF
CDR3 DNA: TGTGCCAGCAGCGTGGGTCAGGACTCGAACTTCAATCAGCCCCAGCATTTT
D gene: .
V gene: TRBV7-2
J gene: TRBJ1-5
clone size: .

CDR3 protein: CASSLGAGAYEQYF
CDR3 DNA: TGTGCCAGTAGTCTGGGGGCAGGGGCCTACGAGCAGTACTTC
D gene: .
V gene: TRBV19
J gene: TRBJ2-7
clone size: .

CDR3 protein: CASSVTGPSNQPQHF
CDR3 DNA: TGTGCCAGCAGCGTGACAGGGCCAAGCAATCAGCCCCAGCATTTT
D gene: TRBD1
V gene: TRBV7-2
J gene: TRBJ1-5
clone size: .

CDR3 protein: CASSLGGEGGISGYTF
CDR3 DNA: TGTGCCAGCAGCTTAGGGGGCGAGGGAGGAATTAGTGGCTACACCTTC
D gene: .
V gene: TRBV7-2
J gene: TRBJ1-2
clone size: many

CDR3 protein: CASSYPDRVAEQYF
CDR3 DNA: TGTGCCAGCAGCTACCCAGACAGGGTGGCCGAGCAGTACTTC
D gene: TRBD1
V gene: TRBV7-2
J gene: TRBJ2-7
clone size: .

CDR3 protein: CASSHGTSGRWSTDTQYF
CDR3 DNA: TGTGCCAGCAGCCACGGGACTAGCGGGAGGTGGAGCACAGATACGCAGTATTTT
D gene: TRBD2
V gene: TRBV7-2
J gene: TRBJ2-3
clone size: .

CDR3 protein: CSVLPSRGGRDIQYF
CDR3 DNA: TGCAGCGTTCTTCCATCTAGGGGAGGGCGGGACATTCAGTACTTC
D gene: TRBD2
V gene: TRBV29-1
J gene: TRBJ2-4
clone size: .

CDR3 protein: CASSLASLVGQGGYTF
CDR3 DNA: TGTGCCAGCAGCTTAGCGTCCCTGGTGGGGCAAGGCGGCTACACCTTC
D gene: .
V gene: TRBV7-2
J gene: TRBJ1-2
clone size: once

CDR3 protein: CASTAGEGIETQYF
CDR3 DNA: TGTGCCAGCACCGCGGGGGAGGGTATCGAGACCCAGTACTTC
D gene: TRBD2
V gene: TRBV7-9
J gene: TRBJ2-5
clone size: once

CDR3 protein: CASRTGTAGANVLTF
CDR3 DNA: TGTGCCAGCAGGACAGGGACTGCTGGGGCCAACGTCCTGACTTTC
D gene: .
V gene: TRBV27
J gene: TRBJ2-6
clone size: .

CDR3 protein: CASSSSGTGGIEQYF
CDR3 DNA: TGTGCCAGCAGTTCCTCCGGGACAGGGGGCATCGAGCAGTACTTC
D gene: TRBD1
V gene: TRBV6-2/TRBV6-3
J gene: TRBJ2-7
clone size: .

CDR3 protein: CASSRGRGTTDTQYF
CDR3 DNA: TGTGCTAGCAGCAGAGGCAGGGGAACTACAGATACGCAGTATTTT
D gene: .
V gene: TRBV7-6
J gene: TRBJ2-3
clone size: .

CDR3 protein: CASSARTGSEGYTF
CDR3 DNA: TGTGCCAGCAGCGCCCGGACAGGGAGTGAAGGCTACACCTTC
D gene: TRBD1
V gene: TRBV5-4
J gene: TRBJ1-2
clone size: .

CDR3 protein: CASSQGGPGTGGYNEQFF
CDR3 DNA: TGCGCCAGCAGCCAAGGGGGGCCCGGGACAGGGGGTTACAATGAGCAGTTCTTC
D gene: TRBD1
V gene: TRBV4-1
J gene: TRBJ2-1
clone size: .

CDR3 protein: CASRNRGGGNQPQHF
CDR3 DNA: TGTGCCAGCAGGAACAGGGGCGGTGGCAATCAGCCCCAGCATTTT
D gene: TRBD1
V gene: TRBV28
J gene: TRBJ1-5
clone size: .

CDR3 protein: CASSQEGRRTSGYNEQFF
CDR3 DNA: TGCGCCAGCAGCCAAGAAGGGAGGCGGACTAGCGGTTACAATGAGCAGTTCTTC
D gene: TRBD2
V gene: TRBV4-3
J gene: TRBJ2-1
clone size: .

CDR3 protein: CASSFMNTEAFF
CDR3 DNA: TGTGCCAGCAGCTTCATGAACACTGAAGCTTTCTTT
D gene: .
V gene: TRBV7-2
J gene: TRBJ1-1
clone size: few